The 18 T cell receptor beta chains below were found in one sample sequenced in a study of post-analysis software for immune sequencing data (dated by TCRdb to the mid-2010s). Study-wide findings and limitations: Significantly higher frequencies in patients than in controls were found for roughly five TRBV segments, including TRBV5-6, TRBV5-1 and TRBV20-1.

The library was produced with PCR. Sequencing instrument: Illumina HiSeq 2500. Unique molecular identifiers were incorporated into TCR beta cDNA libraries to reduce PCR and sequencing biases. The raw public data were reprocessed by TCRdb itself: fastp quality trimming at Q25, MiXCR clonotype calling, in-frame beta chains only. All rows with the same CDR3 protein become a single entry with the most common DNA and genes. The sample records about 820,000 distinct CDR3 sequences, under 70% of which are singletons. The top ten clonotypes cover 4% to 5.5% of the sample. For these receptors, no antigen is known. The specimen was blood. The receptors were sampled from a girl aged 10-17 years with multiple sclerosis.

This clonotype showed up just a few times. The chain is built from TRBV6-1 and TRBJ2-3; a weak D match, TRBD1 (6 bases). Germline V gives CDR1 MNHNS, CDR2 SASEGT. V lost 6 bases to trimming and J lost 0 bases, with 7 bases between them. The CDR3 is 13 amino acids. In DNA, the CDR3 is TGTGCCAGCAGGGACAGTAGCACAGATACGCAGTATTTT. Protein: CASRDSSTDTQYF.

CDR3 in amino acids: CASSPRAFGSVPDTQYF. The CDR3 DNA reads TGCGCCAGCAGCCCCCGGGCGTTCGGGTCGGTCCCAGATACGCAGTATTTT. This chain links TRBV4-1 with TRBJ2-3, with D uncertain. The CDR3 loop spans 17 amino acids. Germline V CDR1 and CDR2: MGHRA, YSYEKL. The V gene lost 4 bases and the J gene lost 4 bases, with 21 bases spanning the gap.

For this clonotype: This may arise from a read error, as a much more abundant clone is one base away. The rearrangement links TRBV29-1 to TRBJ1-4; no reliable D call. The CDR3 is 11 residues long. The V gene lost 5 bases and the J gene lost 0 bases, with 1 base spanning the gap. Germline V gives CDR1 SQVTM, CDR2 ANQGSEA. The CDR3 here is CSVTTNEKLFF. CDR3 DNA sequence: TGCAGCGTTACAACTAATGAAAAACTGTTTTTT. Drawing the rest from reference TRBV29-1 and TRBJ1-4, the complete variable domain is SAVISQKPSRDICQRGTSLTIQCQVDSQVTMMFWYRQQPGQSLTLIATANQGSEATYESGFVIDKFPISRPNLTFSTLTVSNMSPEDSSIYLCSVTTNEKLFFGSGTQLSVL.

The V gene is TRBV20-1, the J gene TRBJ2-1; D tentatively reads TRBD1 or TRBD2 (5 bases each). The CDR3 runs to 14 residues. CDR1 is DFQATT, CDR2 SNEGSKA, per germline (reference sequence). The germline V and J ends were trimmed by 5 bases and 10 bases, with 21 bases remaining between them. Here the CDR3 DNA reads TGCAGTGCTGCCCACGGGACGTACCTCGGGGAGCAGTTCTTC. It codes for CSAAHGTYLGEQFF.

The chain joins TRBV5-1 to TRBJ2-5; the D gene is possibly TRBD1 (5 bases). CDR1 is SGHRS, CDR2 YFSETQ, per germline. The germline V and J ends were trimmed by 0 bases and 3 bases, with 9 bases remaining between them. CDR3 length: 14 residues. CDR3: CASSLVSREETQYF. The DNA for the CDR3 is TGCGCCAGCAGCTTGGTTTCCAGGGAAGAGACCCAGTACTTC.

The table lists this clonotype with a few counts. The rearrangement joins TRBV3-1 to TRBJ2-1; 14 bases map to TRBD2. The germline CDR1 and CDR2 sequences are LGHDT and YNNKEL (reference sequence). Trimming cost V 2 bases and J 7 bases; bases outside gene matches: 10. The CDR3 is 18 amino acids. The CDR3, as DNA: TGTGCCAGCAGCCAAAGACTAGCGGGGGGGCTGGTGCGGAATGAGCAGTTCTTC. This codes for CASSQRLAGGLVRNEQFF.

V usage is TRBV6-5 and J usage is TRBJ1-2, with no clear D. The CDR3 is 15 residues long. Germline-derived CDR1 and CDR2 are MNHEY and SVGAGI. Trimming took off 0 bases at V and 5 bases at J, with 13 bases between the two ends. CDR3 residues: CASSYSSQAGYGYTF. In nucleotides, the CDR3 is TGTGCCAGCAGTTACTCGTCCCAGGCCGGGTATGGCTACACCTTC.

With respect to this clonotype: An end of the junction does not agree with germline; a read error may underlie this. The genes are TRBV7-9 and TRBJ2-5; TRBD2 agrees at 7 bases. The CDR3 consists of 15 residues. Germline CDR1 and CDR2: SEHNR and FQNEAQ (reference sequence). The CDR3 coding sequence is TGTGCCAGCAGCATAGCGGGCACAGGAATGGAGACCCAGTACTTC. Translating it yields CASSIAGTGMETQYF. Variable domain in full (rest from reference TRBV7-9 and TRBJ2-5): DTGVSQNPRHKITKRGQNVTFRCDPISEHNRLYWYRQTLGQGPEFLTYFQNEAQLEKSRLLSDRFSAERPKGSFSTLEIQRTEQGDSAMYLCASSIAGTGMETQYFGPGTRLLVL.

The table lists this clonotype with a few counts. The rearrangement uses TRBV9 and TRBJ1-1; a weak D match, TRBD1 (6 bases). V was pared by 2 bases and J by 3 bases, with 20 bases between. The germline gives CDR1 SGDLS, CDR2 YYNGEE. CDR3 size: 17 residues. The CDR3 bases are TGTGCCAGCAGCGTCGGCCTCCTCCGGGACAAAGACACTGAAGCTTTCTTT. It translates to CASSVGLLRDKDTEAFF.

V usage is TRBV7-9 and J usage is TRBJ2-5; unclear D gene. The last part of the DNA fits TRBJ2-7 better; the J call may be wrong. This CDR3 is built from 14 residues. Germline CDR1 SEHNR, CDR2 FQNEAQ (reference sequence). CDR3 protein: CASSTTDPSYEQYF. The DNA of the CDR3 is TGTGCCAGCAGCACCACAGATCCTTCCTACGAGCAGTACTTC.

This clonotype was found many times. The V gene is TRBV20-1, the J gene TRBJ2-5; 11 positions match TRBD2. V was pared by 5 bases and J by 2 bases, with 10 bases of the junction left unmatched. CDR1 is DFQATT and CDR2 is SNEGSKA in the germline V gene (reference sequence). The CDR3 spans 16 residues. CDR3 residues: CSADTGLAAPQETQYF. CDR3 DNA: TGCAGTGCTGATACGGGACTAGCGGCCCCTCAAGAGACCCAGTACTTC.

This clonotype has just a few counts. This chain joins TRBV27 and TRBJ1-2, with 8 bases identical to TRBD1. The germline gives CDR1 MNHEY, CDR2 SMNVEV (reference sequence). The V and J ends lost 5 bases and 0 bases, in that order; junction bases with no gene match: 11. This CDR3 has 17 amino acids. The CDR3 sequence: CASSHHPGQAANYGYTF. CDR3 DNA: TGTGCCAGCAGTCACCACCCGGGACAGGCTGCTAACTATGGCTACACCTTC.

CDR3 coding DNA: TGCAGTGCTCCCCAGAGTGGAGGGACCAAAAACATTCAGTACTTC. Amino acid sequence: CSAPQSGGTKNIQYF. The chain carries TRBV20-1 and TRBJ2-4; possible D gene TRBD2, 6 bases. Germline V gene data show CDR1 as DFQATT and CDR2 as SNEGSKA (reference sequence). CDR3 length: 15 residues. The V and J ends lost 5 bases and 2 bases respectively, with 16 bases between them.

This clonotype occurred a few times. The chain is built from TRBV4-1 and TRBJ2-5, with 10 nucleotides matching TRBD1. CDR3 size: 15 residues. The trim removed 0 bases at V and 7 bases at J, leaving 5 bases unmatched. The germline V gene has CDR1 MGHRA and CDR2 YSYEKL. The CDR3 bases are TGCGCCAGCAGCCAAGAGGGGACAGGGGTTTTGACCCAGTACTTC. The encoded protein is CASSQEGTGVLTQYF.

V usage is TRBV5-1 and J usage is TRBJ2-3; no clear D gene. Per germline, CDR1 SGHRS and CDR2 YFSETQ. CDR3 length: 11 amino acids. Trimming stripped 8 bases from V and 5 bases from J, with 9 bases between. The CDR3 protein is CASYHRDTQYF. The DNA of the CDR3 is TGCGCCAGTTACCACAGAGATACGCAGTATTTT.

This clonotype was picked up one time. This sequence joins TRBV5-1 and TRBJ2-1; TRBD1 might be the D (5 bases). Germline V gives CDR1 SGHRS, CDR2 YFSETQ. The CDR3 covers 15 residues. Between the trimmed V and J ends, which lost 2 bases and 2 bases, there was a span of 11 bases. CDR3 residues: CASSFLGPTYNEQFF. The DNA of the CDR3 is TGCGCCAGCAGCTTCTTGGGGCCCACCTACAATGAGCAGTTCTTC.

CDR3 sequence reads: CASSTRGGGPSNEQFF. The CDR3 DNA reads TGTGCCAGCAGCACCAGAGGGGGGGGCCCTTCCAATGAGCAGTTCTTC. The chain couples TRBV9 to TRBJ2-1; tentative D call: TRBD2 (7 bases). Trimming removed 4 bases from V and 6 bases from J, with 20 bases in between. The CDR3 runs to 16 residues. Germline assignment: CDR1 SGDLS and CDR2 YYNGEE. Full variable domain (missing parts from reference TRBV9 and TRBJ2-1): DSGVTQTPKHLITATGQRVTLRCSPRSGDLSVYWYQQSLDQGLQFLIQYYNGEERAKGNILERFSAQQFPDLHSELNLSSLELGDSALYFCASSTRGGGPSNEQFFGPGTRLTVL.

The chain has TRBV12-3 or TRBV12-4 and TRBJ2-4; 7 bases fit TRBD1. The DNA end favors TRBJ2-7, so the J call may be wrong. The CDR3 covers 13 residues. CDR3 sequence: CASSWDSVGEQYF. In nucleotides, the CDR3 is TGTGCCAGCAGCTGGGACAGTGTAGGCGAGCAGTACTTC.